This TCR beta chain was sequenced during a study of T cells in Graves' hyperthyroidism and ophthalmopathy. Study-wide results and caveats: Through a model of 13 V-J features, ophthalmopathy was separated from stable hyperthyroidism. Most thyroid clonotypes with frequency above 0.001 were detected in blood.

Only a few counts were recorded for this clonotype. The target antigen is unknown. The CDR3 regions of TCR beta were amplified from RNA transcripts. The HTBI primer set served for first-round RT-PCR of the TCR CDR3. A single record per CDR3 protein comes from TCRdb applying MiXCR to the multiplex PCR reads. Here the sample spans some 490,000 distinct CDR3 sequences, more than 15% being singletons. The CDR3 loop spans 15 amino acids. The V and J ends lost 4 bases and 3 bases respectively, with 15 bases between them. Per germline, CDR1 MNHEY and CDR2 SVGAGI. The receptor's source is a young woman with Graves' ophthalmopathy. This rearrangement joins TRBV6-5 to TRBJ1-1, with D unclear. The sequencing sample was made of blood. The CDR3 spells CASSSRPPRDTEAFF. CDR3 bases: TGTGCCAGCAGTTCAAGACCCCCGAGGGACACTGAAGCTTTCTTT.